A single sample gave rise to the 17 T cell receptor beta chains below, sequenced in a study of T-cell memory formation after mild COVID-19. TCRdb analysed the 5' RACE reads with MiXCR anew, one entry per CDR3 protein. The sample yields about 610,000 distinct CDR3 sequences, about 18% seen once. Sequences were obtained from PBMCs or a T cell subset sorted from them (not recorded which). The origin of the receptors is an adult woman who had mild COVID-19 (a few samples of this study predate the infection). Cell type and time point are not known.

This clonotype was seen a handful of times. The CDR3 spells CASMPGQGPQPQHF. As DNA, the CDR3 is TGTGCCAGCATGCCGGGACAGGGGCCTCAGCCCCAGCATTTT. The rearrangement links TRBV2 to TRBJ1-5, with 10 bases matching TRBD1. Germline loops: CDR1 SNHLY, CDR2 FYNNEI. This CDR3 comprises 14 residues. V shed 7 bases, J shed 6 bases, and the junction held 6 bases outside the gene matches.

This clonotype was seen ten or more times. As DNA, the CDR3 is TGTGCCAGCAGACCCACGGGGAGGGATACGCAGTATTTT. Its protein product is CASRPTGRDTQYF. The V call is TRBV14, the J call TRBJ2-3, with D possibly TRBD2 on 6 matching bases. Germline loops: CDR1 SGHDN, CDR2 FVKESK. Trimming cost V 6 bases and J 6 bases, with 13 bases left between them. The CDR3 covers 13 residues.

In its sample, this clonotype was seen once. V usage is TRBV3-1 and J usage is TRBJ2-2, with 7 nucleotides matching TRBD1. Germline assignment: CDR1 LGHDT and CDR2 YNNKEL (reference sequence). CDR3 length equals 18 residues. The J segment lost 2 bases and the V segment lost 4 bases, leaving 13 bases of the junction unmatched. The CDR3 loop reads CASSPLPYGTVNTGELFF. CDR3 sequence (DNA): TGTGCCAGCAGCCCCCTTCCCTATGGGACAGTTAACACCGGGGAGCTGTTTTTT. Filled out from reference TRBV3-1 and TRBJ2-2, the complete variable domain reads DTAVSQTPKYLVTQMGNDKSIKCEQNLGHDTMYWYKQDSKKFLKIMFSYNNKELIINETVPNRFSPKSPDKAHLNLHINSLELGDSAVYFCASSPLPYGTVNTGELFFGEGSRLTVL.

CDR3 sequence reads: CASSPESSGARGNEQFF. The CDR3 nucleotides are TGTGCCAGCAGCCCGGAAAGTAGCGGGGCCAGGGGCAATGAGCAGTTCTTC. The chain joins TRBV4-2 to TRBJ2-1, with 8 bases aligning to TRBD2. The V and J ends lost 4 bases and 6 bases, in that order; junction bases with no gene match: 14. The germline V gene has CDR1 LGHNA and CDR2 YNFKEQ. CDR3 length: 17 amino acids.

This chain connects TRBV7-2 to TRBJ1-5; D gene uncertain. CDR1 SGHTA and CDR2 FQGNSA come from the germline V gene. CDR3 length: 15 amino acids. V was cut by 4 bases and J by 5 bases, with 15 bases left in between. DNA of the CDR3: TGTGCCAGCAGCTACGGTTTGACACCCTATCAGCCCCAGCATTTT. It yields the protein CASSYGLTPYQPQHF.

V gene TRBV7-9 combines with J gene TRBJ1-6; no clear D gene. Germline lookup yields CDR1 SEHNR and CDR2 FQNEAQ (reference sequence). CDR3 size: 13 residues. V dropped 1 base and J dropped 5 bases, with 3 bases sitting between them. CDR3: CASSLVHNSPLHF. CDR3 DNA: TGTGCCAGCAGCTTAGTCCATAATTCACCCCTCCACTTT.

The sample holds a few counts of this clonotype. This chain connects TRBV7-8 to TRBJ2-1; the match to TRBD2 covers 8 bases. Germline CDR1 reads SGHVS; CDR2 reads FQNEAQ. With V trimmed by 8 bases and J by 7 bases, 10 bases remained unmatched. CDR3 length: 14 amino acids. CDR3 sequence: CASGRAPGGNEQFF. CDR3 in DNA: TGTGCCAGCGGTCGGGCTCCGGGAGGGAATGAGCAGTTCTTC.

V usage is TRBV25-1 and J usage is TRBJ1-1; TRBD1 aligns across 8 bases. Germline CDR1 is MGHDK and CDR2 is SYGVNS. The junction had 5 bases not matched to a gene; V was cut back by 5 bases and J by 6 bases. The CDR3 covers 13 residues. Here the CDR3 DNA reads TGTGCCAGCAGTCGGACAGGGAAGTCTGAAGCTTTCTTT. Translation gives CASSRTGKSEAFF.

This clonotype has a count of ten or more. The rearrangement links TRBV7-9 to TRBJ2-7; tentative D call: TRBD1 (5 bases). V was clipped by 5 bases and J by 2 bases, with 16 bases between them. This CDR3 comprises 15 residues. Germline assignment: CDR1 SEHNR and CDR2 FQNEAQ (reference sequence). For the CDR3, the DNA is TGTGCCAGCAGCCAAGGGGTAGGTCTAACCTACGAGCAGTACTTC. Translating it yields CASSQGVGLTYEQYF.

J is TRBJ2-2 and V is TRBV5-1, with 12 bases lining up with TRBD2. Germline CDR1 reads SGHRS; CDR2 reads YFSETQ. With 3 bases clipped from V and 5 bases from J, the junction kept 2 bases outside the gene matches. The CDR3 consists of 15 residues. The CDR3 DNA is TGCGCCAGCAGCTCCGGGACTAGCGGGACCGGGGAGCTGTTTTTT. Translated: CASSSGTSGTGELFF.

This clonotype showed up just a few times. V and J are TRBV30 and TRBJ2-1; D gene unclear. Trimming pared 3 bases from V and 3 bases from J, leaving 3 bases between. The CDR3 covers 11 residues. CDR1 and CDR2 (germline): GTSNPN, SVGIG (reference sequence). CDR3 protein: CAWRDYNEQFF. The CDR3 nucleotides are TGTGCCTGGAGAGACTACAATGAGCAGTTCTTC.

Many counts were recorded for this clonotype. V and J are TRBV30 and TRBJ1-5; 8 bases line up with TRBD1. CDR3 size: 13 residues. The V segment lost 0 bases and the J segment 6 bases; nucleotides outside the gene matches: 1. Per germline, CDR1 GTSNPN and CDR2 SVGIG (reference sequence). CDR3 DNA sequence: TGTGCCTGGAGTGTACAGGGGGGTCAGCCCCAGCATTTT. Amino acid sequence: CAWSVQGGQPQHF. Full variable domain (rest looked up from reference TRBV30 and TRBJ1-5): SQTIHQWPATLVQPVGSPLSLECTVEGTSNPNLYWYRQAAGRGLQLLFYSVGIGQISSEVPQNLSASRPQDRQFILSSKKLLLSDSGFYLCAWSVQGGQPQHFGDGTRLSIL.

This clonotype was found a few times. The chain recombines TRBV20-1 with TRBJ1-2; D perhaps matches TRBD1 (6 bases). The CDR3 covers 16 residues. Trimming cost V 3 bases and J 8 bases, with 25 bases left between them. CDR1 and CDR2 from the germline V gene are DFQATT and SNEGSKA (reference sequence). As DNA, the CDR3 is TGCAGTGCTAGTAGGGCGGGATCCTCCCAGGGGTCCGGCTACACCTTC. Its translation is CSASRAGSSQGSGYTF.

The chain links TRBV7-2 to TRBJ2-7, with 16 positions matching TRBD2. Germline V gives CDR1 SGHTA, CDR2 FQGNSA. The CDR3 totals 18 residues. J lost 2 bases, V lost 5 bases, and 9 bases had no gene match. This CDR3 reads CASSPLGTSGRVPYEQYF. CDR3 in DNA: TGTGCCAGCAGCCCCCTCGGGACTAGCGGGAGGGTGCCCTACGAGCAGTACTTC.

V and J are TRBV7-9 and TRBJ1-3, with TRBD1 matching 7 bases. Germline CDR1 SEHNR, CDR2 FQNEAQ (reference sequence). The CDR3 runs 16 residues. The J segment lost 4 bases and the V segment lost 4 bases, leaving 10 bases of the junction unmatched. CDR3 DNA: TGTGCCAGCAGCTCTACATTCCGACAGGGAGGAAACACCATATATTTT. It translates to CASSSTFRQGGNTIYF.

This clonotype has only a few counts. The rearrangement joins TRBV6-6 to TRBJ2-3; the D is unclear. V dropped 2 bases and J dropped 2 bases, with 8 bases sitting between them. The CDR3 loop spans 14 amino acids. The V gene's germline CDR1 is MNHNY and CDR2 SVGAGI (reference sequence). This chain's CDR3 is CASSYTAITDTQYF. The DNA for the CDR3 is TGTGCCAGCAGTTACACAGCTATCACAGATACGCAGTATTTT.

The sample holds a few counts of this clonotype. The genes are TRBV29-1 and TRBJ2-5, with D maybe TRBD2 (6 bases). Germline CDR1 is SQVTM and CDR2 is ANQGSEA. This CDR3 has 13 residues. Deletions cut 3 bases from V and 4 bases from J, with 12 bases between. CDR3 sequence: CSVDHQGGETQYF. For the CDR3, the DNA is TGCAGCGTTGACCACCAGGGAGGAGAGACCCAGTACTTC.